This TCR beta chain was captured by sequencing in a study of radiotherapy plus CTLA-4 blockade in lung cancer. Whole-study results and caveats: Peripheral blood showed expansion of tumor-derived TCR clones after radiotherapy and ipilimumab.

Details on this clone: Its target is not known.

The CDR3 spans 15 residues. In germline, CDR1 is SGHKS, CDR2 YYEKEE (reference sequence). V shed 3 bases, J shed 3 bases, and the junction held 2 bases outside the gene matches. Clones were read by immunoSEQ multiplex PCR, and TCRdb kept only the in-frame ones, dropping some. Of about 78,000 clones detected, approximately 86% appear once; the ten largest clones hold about 2%. Sequencing used peripheral blood, obtained from a patient treated with radiotherapy plus ipilimumab. The receptor was isolated from a human donor with non-small cell lung cancer who had a partial response to radiotherapy plus ipilimumab. This rearrangement joins TRBV5-5 to TRBJ1-4, with 10 bases matching TRBD1. CDR3 DNA sequence: TGTGCCAGCAGCTCGGACAGGGGGTCTAATGAAAAACTGTTTTTT. Its protein product is CASSSDRGSNEKLFF.